The 20 T cell receptor beta chains given below trace back to one sample, sequenced in a study of blood T cell repertoires in COVID-19. Only in-frame clones appear in the TCRdb table, and some are missing; sequencing was by immunoSEQ multiplex PCR. The sample lists about 200,000 clones, 85% occurring once. Input material: PBMCs or T cells enriched from blood (not recorded which). These receptor sequences come from a man aged 40-49 years who had recovered from COVID-19.

The chain combines TRBV6-6 with TRBJ1-2; tentatively, D is TRBD1 (6 bases). There are 14 residues in the CDR3. Germline CDR1 reads MNHNY; CDR2 reads SVGAGI (reference sequence). V lost 2 bases and J 4 bases, leaving 11 bases between the germline ends. Here the CDR3 DNA reads TGTGCCAGCAGTTACGGGGGCCCATTCTATGGCTACACCTTC. Translating gives CASSYGGPFYGYTF.

This sequence joins TRBV27 and TRBJ1-1, with D possibly being TRBD1 (6 bases). Looked up from germline, CDR1 is MNHEY and CDR2 is SMNVEV (reference sequence). The CDR3 has 12 residues. The V end lost 5 bases, the J end lost 7 bases, and 11 bases lay between the germline ends. The CDR3 protein is CASSPGQSEAFF. CDR3 DNA sequence: TGTGCCAGCAGTCCAGGACAGAGTGAAGCTTTCTTT.

The chain employs TRBV9 and TRBJ2-1; 8 bases are a match to TRBD2. Germline V gene lookup returns CDR1 SGDLS and CDR2 YYNGEE. There are 17 residues in the CDR3. V was clipped by 4 bases and J by 7 bases; unmatched bases: 16. CDR3 coding DNA: TGTGCCAGCAGCAGGGCCAGTGTGGGCGGGAGGAAGAATGAGCAGTTCTTC. Translated: CASSRASVGGRKNEQFF.

The rearrangement links TRBV7-9 to TRBJ2-1, with D possibly TRBD2 on 5 matching bases. V gave up 5 bases and J gave up 0 bases, with 11 bases separating them. Looked up from germline, CDR1 is SEHNR and CDR2 is FQNEAQ (reference sequence). The CDR3 consists of 15 residues. As DNA, the CDR3 is TGTGCCAGCAGCAACGGGGAAAGCTCCTACAATGAGCAGTTCTTC. Translated, it gives CASSNGESSYNEQFF. The variable domain in full, with the rest retrieved from reference TRBV7-9 and TRBJ2-1, is DTGVSQNPRHKITKRGQNVTFRCDPISEHNRLYWYRQTLGQGPEFLTYFQNEAQLEKSRLLSDRFSAERPKGSFSTLEIQRTEQGDSAMYLCASSNGESSYNEQFFGPGTRLTVL.

The CDR3 spells CASSAGGTNSPLHF. The CDR3 DNA follows: TGTGCCAGCAGCGCCGGGGGTACAAATTCACCCCTCCACTTT. This sequence joins TRBV5-6 and TRBJ1-6, with D possibly being TRBD1 (5 bases). This CDR3 region has 14 residues. The germline CDR1 and CDR2 sequences are SGHDT and YYEEEE. V lost 4 bases and J lost 7, with 12 bases in between. The full variable domain, with the rest looked up from reference TRBV5-6 and TRBJ1-6, is DAGVTQSPTHLIKTRGQQVTLRCSPKSGHDTVSWYQQALGQGPQFIFQYYEEEERQRGNFPDRFSGHQFPNYSSELNVNALLLGDSALYLCASSAGGTNSPLHFGNGTRLTVT.

The table lists this clone with a count of one. CDR3 in DNA: TGTGCCAGCAGCTTGACAGGAACGAACACCGGGGAGCTGTTTTTT. Encoded protein: CASSLTGTNTGELFF. This rearrangement joins TRBV7-2 to TRBJ2-2; weak D call: TRBD1 (6 bases). CDR3 length: 15 residues. The V and J ends lost 3 bases and 0 bases respectively, with 8 bases between them. The V gene's germline CDR1 is SGHTA and CDR2 FQGNSA.

V and J are TRBV7-3 and TRBJ2-1; TRBD2 aligns across 10 bases. Germline loops: CDR1 SGHTA, CDR2 FQGTGA. Losses at the gene ends were 5 bases for V and 9 bases for J; bases not matched to a gene: 7. CDR3 length equals 14 residues. The CDR3 loop reads CASSPSAGGFEQFF. The CDR3 DNA reads as TGTGCCAGCAGCCCCTCAGCGGGAGGGTTTGAGCAGTTCTTC.

The genes are TRBV21-1 and TRBJ2-7; no DNA check was done on the table's D call, TRBD2. TRBV21-1 constitutes a pseudogene. The length of the CDR3 is 14 residues. The chain's CDR3 is CASSKVWAGHEQYF. The CDR3 DNA reads as TGTGCCAGCAGCAAAGTATGGGCGGGACACGAGCAGTACTTC.

The chain couples TRBV7-9 to TRBJ2-7, with unresolved D. Per germline, CDR1 SEHNR and CDR2 FQNEAQ (reference sequence). The germline V and J ends were trimmed by 5 bases and 1 base, with 12 bases remaining between them. CDR3 size: 14 residues. CDR3 loop: CASSPRADSYEQYF. The CDR3 nucleotides read TGTGCCAGCAGCCCGCGTGCGGATTCCTACGAGCAGTACTTC.

Only a few counts were recorded for this clone. The gene calls are TRBV9 and TRBJ2-1; 10 bases match TRBD1. The CDR3 length is 15 residues. V dropped 4 bases and J dropped 6; count of bases not matched to a gene: 7. Germline V lookup: CDR1 SGDLS, CDR2 YYNGEE. CDR3 nucleotide sequence: TGTGCCAGCAGCCCCCGACAGGGGGCATCCAATGAGCAGTTCTTC. This gives the protein CASSPRQGASNEQFF.

This CDR3 reads CASSKDTTGFGGYTF. The CDR3 DNA reads TGTGCCAGTAGTAAGGATACTACCGGGTTCGGTGGCTACACCTTC. The chain recombines TRBV19 with TRBJ1-2; no clear D. Between the trimmed V and J ends, which lost 4 bases and 7 bases, there was a span of 19 bases. From germline, CDR1 is LNHDA and CDR2 SQIVND (reference sequence). The CDR3 extends over 15 amino acids.

The chain combines TRBV3-1 (or the pseudogene TRBV3-2) with TRBJ1-1; no reliable D call. This CDR3 is built from 14 residues. Trimming stripped 0 bases from V and 7 bases from J, with 12 bases between. Germline-derived CDR1 and CDR2 are LGHDT and YNNKEL (reference sequence). CDR3 sequence: CASSQETTVVEAFF. CDR3 bases: TGTGCCAGCAGCCAAGAGACCACAGTCGTTGAAGCTTTCTTT.

This sequence joins TRBV14 and TRBJ2-2; the match to TRBD2 covers 7 bases. The CDR3 length is 15 residues. Germline assignment: CDR1 SGHDN and CDR2 FVKESK. V was pared by 4 bases and J by 4 bases, with 6 bases of the junction left unmatched. CDR3 residues: CASSRGRVGTGELFF. The CDR3 nucleotides read TGTGCCAGCAGCCGAGGGAGGGTCGGCACCGGGGAGCTGTTTTTT.

This sequence joins TRBV29-1 and TRBJ2-5, with unresolved D. The CDR3 covers 13 residues. Germline V gene sequence: CDR1 SQVTM, CDR2 ANQGSEA. The ends were cut back, 3 bases at V and 1 base at J, with 9 bases in the middle. The CDR3 region is CSVDGLGQETQYF. The CDR3 bases are TGCAGCGTTGATGGGCTGGGCCAAGAGACCCAGTACTTC.

The chain couples TRBV7-2 to TRBJ1-3; maybe TRBD1 (6 bases). The CDR3 contains 14 residues. Trimming took 5 bases from V and 5 from J, leaving 13 bases between them. The germline V gene has CDR1 SGHTA and CDR2 FQGNSA. CDR3 coding DNA: TGTGCCAGCAGCGAACAGGGTAATAGAAACACCATATATTTT. It yields the protein CASSEQGNRNTIYF. The full variable domain, rest sourced from reference TRBV7-2 and TRBJ1-3, is GAGVSQSPSNKVTEKGKDVELRCDPISGHTALYWYRQSLGQGLEFLIYFQGNSAPDKSGLPSDRFSAERTGGSVSTLTIQRTQQEDSAVYLCASSEQGNRNTIYFGEGSWLTVV.

The rearrangement uses TRBV28 and TRBJ2-3; 9 nucleotides line up with TRBD2. Germline assignment: CDR1 MDHEN and CDR2 SYDVKM. The CDR3 is made up of 16 amino acids. V lost 6 bases to trimming and J lost 0 bases; unmatched junction nucleotides: 7. The DNA of the CDR3 is TGTGCCAGCAGGTCCAGACTAGCGGATAGCACAGATACGCAGTATTTT. Protein: CASRSRLADSTDTQYF.

The chain couples TRBV4-1 to TRBJ2-7, with D perhaps matching TRBD2 (6 bases). Germline loops: CDR1 MGHRA, CDR2 YSYEKL. The ends were cut back, 4 bases at V and 6 bases at J, with 13 bases in the middle. There are 13 residues in the CDR3. The CDR3 coding sequence is TGCGCCAGCAGCCCGTATGGCGGGGCCGAGCAGTACTTC. It specifies CASSPYGGAEQYF.

The CDR3 bases are TGTGCCAGCAGTTTCCTGGGCCAGGGCCACCCGGTCGGGGAGCTGTTTTTT. Protein product: CASSFLGQGHPVGELFF. The chain recombines TRBV28 with TRBJ2-2; D is perhaps TRBD1 (5 bases). Germline loops: CDR1 MDHEN, CDR2 SYDVKM. CDR3 length: 17 residues. Trimming left V 3 bases short and J 7 bases short, with 21 bases between.

In this sample, this clone turned up a few times. The gene calls are TRBV27 and TRBJ2-1, with 7 nucleotides matching TRBD2. CDR1 and CDR2 (germline): MNHEY, SMNVEV (reference sequence). This CDR3 contains 14 residues. After removal of 2 bases from V and 4 bases from J, the junction contained 2 bases not matched to a gene. CDR3 sequence reads: CASSLAGDYNEQFF. The CDR3 nucleotides are TGTGCCAGCAGTTTAGCGGGGGATTACAATGAGCAGTTCTTC.

V gene TRBV5-4 combines with J gene TRBJ2-7; a weak D match, TRBD1 (6 bases). Germline loops: CDR1 SGHNT, CDR2 YYREEE (reference sequence). Trimming shortened V by 0 bases and J by 4 bases, and 8 bases separated the two germline ends. The CDR3 spans 13 residues. The CDR3 DNA reads TGTGCCAGCAGCTTGGTTCAGGGGTACGAGCAGTACTTC. As protein: CASSLVQGYEQYF. The entire variable domain, with the rest obtained from reference TRBV5-4 and TRBJ2-7, is as follows: ETGVTQSPTHLIKTRGQQVTLRCSSQSGHNTVSWYQQALGQGPQFIFQYYREEENGRGNFPPRFSGLQFPNYSSELNVNALELDDSALYLCASSLVQGYEQYFGPGTRLTVT.